This T cell receptor beta chain originates from a study of siplizumab effects on memory and regulatory T cells. Germline V CDR1 and CDR2: ENHRY, SYGVKD. This CDR3 comprises 13 residues. V was trimmed by 10 bases and J by 1 base, leaving 13 bases between them. Per individual sample, 80,000 to 100,000 TCR templates were assayed. TCRdb's table, derived via immunoSEQ multiplex PCR, lists solely in-frame clones and lacks some. The sample carries some 100,000 clones, 75% to 95% recorded once. Sequenced material: CD4+ T cells sorted from blood. The TCR was taken from a human donor in good health. Some clones in this sample may be carry-over from other donors' samples. The J gene is TRBJ2-5, the V gene TRBV10-3, with no clear D. This CDR3 reads CATTGLLQETQYF. The CDR3 coding sequence is TGTGCCACAACGGGTCTACTCCAAGAGACCCAGTACTTC.